These 17 T cell receptor beta chains share one sample of origin, sequenced in a study of blood T cell repertoires in COVID-19. Profiling relied on immunoSEQ multiplex PCR, and the TCRdb table lists in-frame clones only, not all of them. The sample shows 130,000 or so clones, 85% to 90% of them seen only once. Sequencing was carried out using peripheral blood. These receptors all stem from a man aged 45-65 years with active COVID-19.

This rearrangement joins TRBV11-2 to TRBJ2-7; D ambiguous. The CDR3 extends over 13 amino acids. Trimming took off 6 bases at V and 6 bases at J, with 15 bases between the two ends. Germline V gene lookup returns CDR1 SGHAT and CDR2 FQNNGV. The CDR3 DNA reads as TGTGCCAGCAGTCCCGTGCAGCGATTCGAGCAGTACTTC. Translated: CASSPVQRFEQYF.

V gene TRBV12-3 or TRBV12-4 combines with J gene TRBJ1-2, with 7 positions matching TRBD1. The CDR3 totals 12 residues. The J segment lost 8 bases and the V segment lost 5 bases, leaving 5 bases of the junction unmatched. CDR3 nucleotide sequence: TGTGCCAGCAGTCCTAAGGGGGCGGGCTACACCTTC. It yields the protein CASSPKGAGYTF.

This chain connects TRBV6-5 to TRBJ2-7, with a weak D call TRBD1 (5 bases). Germline assignment: CDR1 MNHEY and CDR2 SVGAGI. V was pared by 8 bases and J by 1 base, with 18 bases between. The CDR3 sequence is 15 residues long. CDR3 DNA sequence: TGTGCCAGCGCTCAGCACCGACGACAGTCCTACGAGCAGTACTTC. Protein: CASAQHRRQSYEQYF.

This clone was seen just once. The V call is TRBV9, the J call TRBJ1-1, with a possible D match to TRBD1 (6 bases). This CDR3 contains 14 residues. Germline CDR1 and CDR2: SGDLS and YYNGEE. The V gene lost 4 bases and the J gene lost 0 bases, with 10 bases spanning the gap. The DNA of the CDR3 is TGTGCCAGCAGCATAGGACAGTTGAACACTGAAGCTTTCTTT. Protein sequence: CASSIGQLNTEAFF.

This clone came up once. The gene calls are TRBV7-2 and TRBJ1-2; D possibly corresponds to TRBD1 (5 bases). Germline V CDR1 and CDR2: SGHTA, FQGNSA. Trimming took off 5 bases at V and 4 bases at J, with 17 bases between the two ends. The CDR3 sequence is 15 residues long. CDR3 region: CASSPPGGLSYGYTF. The DNA of the CDR3 is TGTGCCAGCAGCCCCCCTGGGGGGTTGAGCTATGGCTACACCTTC.

The chain links TRBV5-1 to TRBJ2-6; no firm D call. This CDR3 region has 15 residues. The germline V and J ends were trimmed by 2 bases and 0 bases, with 6 bases remaining between them. Germline assignment: CDR1 SGHRS and CDR2 YFSETQ. CDR3 sequence reads: CASSFDSSGANVLTF. The CDR3 DNA reads as TGCGCCAGCAGCTTCGACTCCTCTGGGGCCAACGTCCTGACTTTC.

This clone was seen only a few times. CDR3 sequence (DNA): TGTGCCAGCAGCCAAAATTCGGGGGTAGCTTTCTTT. This translates into CASSQNSGVAFF. The chain combines TRBV3-1 (or the pseudogene TRBV3-2) with TRBJ1-1, with a tentative D call TRBD1 (5 bases). The CDR3 contains 12 residues. The ends were cut back, 2 bases at V and 10 bases at J, with 11 bases in the middle. Germline values: CDR1 LGHDT, CDR2 YNNKEL (reference sequence).

The CDR3 DNA reads TGTGCCAGCACCCTGACAGGGCGGAACACTGAAGCTTTCTTT. As protein: CASTLTGRNTEAFF. This rearrangement joins TRBV6-6 to TRBJ1-1; 7 positions agree with TRBD1. Trimming took 7 bases from V and 1 from J; bases not matched to a gene: 6. Germline-derived CDR1 and CDR2 are MNHNY and SVGAGI (reference sequence). The CDR3 length is 14 residues.

The chain joins TRBV6-6 to TRBJ1-3; possibly TRBD1 for D (5 bases). The CDR3 is made up of 14 amino acids. Looked up from germline, CDR1 is MNHNY and CDR2 is SVGAGI (reference sequence). V gave up 0 bases and J gave up 2 bases, with 5 bases separating them. CDR3: CASSYSTAGNTIYF. In nucleotides, the CDR3 is TGTGCCAGCAGTTACTCGACAGCTGGAAACACCATATATTTT.

The V call is TRBV11-2, the J call TRBJ2-2; D unclear. The CDR3 length is 12 residues. Germline V gene sequence: CDR1 SGHAT, CDR2 FQNNGV. V was cut by 5 bases and J by 4 bases, with 5 bases left in between. CDR3 DNA: TGTGCCAGCAGCAGCACCACCGGGGAGCTGTTTTTT. Translating it yields CASSSTTGELFF.

This chain joins TRBV27 and TRBJ1-6; possibly TRBD1 for D (5 bases). The CDR3 runs 16 residues. Germline-derived CDR1 and CDR2 are MNHEY and SMNVEV (reference sequence). The ends were cut back, 2 bases at V and 1 base at J, with 9 bases in the middle. CDR3 bases: TGTGCCAGCAGTTTAGAAGGGGTGTCCTATAATTCACCCCTCCACTTT. Translating gives CASSLEGVSYNSPLHF.

A remark on this clone: This sample includes further DNA sequences coding for the same CDR3. The rearrangement uses TRBV5-1 and TRBJ2-2, with TRBD1 as a possible D gene (6 bases). The CDR3 runs 14 residues. V was trimmed by 2 bases and J by 2 bases, leaving 7 bases between them. The germline V gene has CDR1 SGHRS and CDR2 YFSETQ. CDR3 nucleotide sequence: TGCGCCAGCAGCTTACAGGGTAACACCGGGGAGCTGTTTTTT. It codes for CASSLQGNTGELFF.

The CDR3 coding sequence is TGTGCCAGCAGAACAGGACAGGGAGCCCCGACTGAAATCAACAATGAGCAGTTCTTC. Translating it yields CASRTGQGAPTEINNEQFF. The chain has TRBV2 and TRBJ2-1; 8 nucleotides align to TRBD1. Losses at the gene ends were 6 bases for V and 5 bases for J; bases not matched to a gene: 21. Germline V lookup: CDR1 SNHLY, CDR2 FYNNEI. This CDR3 has 19 residues.

CDR3 nucleotide sequence: TGTGCCAGCAGCTCGGGTATTTCACCCCTCCACTTT. The encoded protein is CASSSGISPLHF. The chain employs TRBV11-2 and TRBJ1-6; the D is unclear. The CDR3 extends over 12 amino acids. Between the trimmed V and J ends, which lost 4 bases and 9 bases, there was a span of 7 bases. Germline assignment: CDR1 SGHAT and CDR2 FQNNGV.

The CDR3 loop is CASSFTPGTGLSLYSPLHF. The CDR3 DNA is TGTGCCAGCAGTTTTACCCCCGGGACAGGTCTCAGTTTGTATTCACCCCTCCACTTT. The chain has TRBV27 and TRBJ1-6; 8 bases agree with TRBD1. J was trimmed by 8 bases and V by 3 bases; bases with no gene match: 18. Germline CDR1 MNHEY, CDR2 SMNVEV (reference sequence). This CDR3 region has 19 residues.

The chain employs TRBV7-7 and TRBJ2-5, with D possibly matching TRBD2 (6 bases). Germline values: CDR1 SSHAT, CDR2 FNYEAQ (reference sequence). The CDR3 loop spans 15 amino acids. With 5 bases removed from V and 0 bases from J, the gap between germline ends came to 13 bases. The chain's CDR3 is CASSKGWGDQETQYF. Written as DNA, the CDR3 is TGTGCCAGCAGCAAGGGATGGGGGGACCAAGAGACCCAGTACTTC.

The V gene is TRBV7-9, the J gene TRBJ2-3; 10 positions match TRBD1. V shed 5 bases and J 5 bases; nucleotides not matched to a gene: 13. This CDR3 is built from 17 residues. Per germline, CDR1 SEHNR and CDR2 FQNEAQ (reference sequence). CDR3: CASSPPVRDRGRDTQYF. CDR3 DNA: TGTGCCAGCAGCCCCCCAGTTCGGGACAGGGGTAGAGATACGCAGTATTTT.